Listed below are T cell receptor beta chains from one sample, sequenced in a study of blood T cell repertoires in COVID-19. Repertoires were generated with immunoSEQ multiplex PCR, while TCRdb's copy carries only in-frame clones and drops some. The repertoire holds tens of thousands of clones, with 90% as singletons. Sequencing was performed on peripheral blood. These receptors were obtained from a man in his 60s with active or convalescent COVID-19. Both conserved end residues are trimmed from each CDR3. Fields, in order: J gene, V gene, CDR3 protein.

TRBJ2-6 | TRBV6-5 | ASSQGSSGANVLT
TRBJ2-3 | TRBV6-1 | ASSEMTSGFAQY
TRBJ1-3 | TRBV28 | ASSSLNTIY
TRBJ2-1 | TRBV9 | ASSGLANEQF
TRBJ2-1 | TRBV6-2/TRBV6-3 | ASSRDTYSYNEQF
TRBJ2-5 | TRBV7-9 | ASSLQQETQY
TRBJ1-1 | TRBV7-2 | ASSTRTGTEAF
TRBJ2-7 | TRBV2 | ASSLDSDEQY
TRBJ1-2 | TRBV7-2 | ASSLAYQSYGYT
TRBJ2-1 | TRBV14 | ASSQESDRNLNEQF
TRBJ2-5 | TRBV24-1 | ATGGGRGEETQY
TRBJ2-2 | TRBV28 | ASSSDRQGNTGELF
TRBJ2-2 | TRBV10-1 | ASSDGTPTGELF
TRBJ2-5 | TRBV20-1 | SAIDGTRLGETQY
TRBJ1-1 | TRBV19 | ASENRVQNTEAF
TRBJ2-5 | TRBV7-9 | ASSLILWGTKETQY
TRBJ2-3 | TRBV7-3 | ASSLGPLAGTDTQY
TRBJ2-5 | TRBV5-4 | ASSRTGGRETQY
TRBJ2-2 | TRBV10-2 | ASSEPQGYTGELF
TRBJ2-3 | TRBV27 | ASSKQPGQFTDTQY
TRBJ1-2 | TRBV18 | ASSSGGGYGYT
TRBJ2-7 | TRBV23-1 | ASSQSPGSSYEQY
TRBJ2-1 | TRBV6-6 | ASRLGSYNEQF
TRBJ1-2 | TRBV3-1/TRBV3-2 | ASSLDSSYGYT
TRBJ2-7 | TRBV14 | ASSPRRRAPYEQY
TRBJ1-1 | TRBV5-6 | ASSLRVISSFTEAF
TRBJ2-4 | TRBV3-1/TRBV3-2 | ASSRRGNIQY
TRBJ2-3 | TRBV10-1 | ASRRTGTTSGSNGPDTQY
TRBJ2-7 | TRBV6-6 | ASSRGLAGDPYEQY
TRBJ2-1 | TRBV4-1 | ASSHPVLAGDSNEQF
TRBJ2-2 | TRBV13 | ASSFTGRELF
TRBJ1-4 | TRBV7-9 | ASSLSGTGTEKLF
TRBJ1-5 | TRBV5-6 | ASSLFTGGSQPQH
TRBJ2-5 | TRBV5-6 | ASSLQNAGVDLMQETQY
TRBJ2-7 | TRBV7-6 | ASSTRQGAYEQY
TRBJ2-7 | TRBV3-1/TRBV3-2 | ASSQRGSYEQY